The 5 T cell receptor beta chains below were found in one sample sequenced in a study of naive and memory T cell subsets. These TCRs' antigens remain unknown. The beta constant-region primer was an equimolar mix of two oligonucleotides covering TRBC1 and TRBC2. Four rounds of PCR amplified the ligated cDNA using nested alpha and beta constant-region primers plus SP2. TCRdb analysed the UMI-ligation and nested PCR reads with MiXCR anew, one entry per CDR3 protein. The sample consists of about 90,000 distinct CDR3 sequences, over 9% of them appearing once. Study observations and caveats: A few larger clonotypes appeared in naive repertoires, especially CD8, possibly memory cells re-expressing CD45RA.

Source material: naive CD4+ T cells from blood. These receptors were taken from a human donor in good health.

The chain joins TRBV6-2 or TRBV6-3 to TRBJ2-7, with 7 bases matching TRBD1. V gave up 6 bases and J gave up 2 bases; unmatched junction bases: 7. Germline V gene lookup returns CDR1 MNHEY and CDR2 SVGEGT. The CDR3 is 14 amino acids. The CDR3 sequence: CASSSGQPPYEQYF. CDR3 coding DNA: TGTGCCAGCAGCTCGGGACAGCCCCCCTACGAGCAGTACTTC.

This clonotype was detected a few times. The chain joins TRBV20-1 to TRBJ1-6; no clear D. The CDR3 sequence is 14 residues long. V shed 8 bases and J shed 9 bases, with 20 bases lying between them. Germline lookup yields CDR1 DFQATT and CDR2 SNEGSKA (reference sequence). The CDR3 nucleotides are TGCAGTCCGGAATCGGACGGTAAAGGTTCACCCCTCCACTTT. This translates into CSPESDGKGSPLHF.

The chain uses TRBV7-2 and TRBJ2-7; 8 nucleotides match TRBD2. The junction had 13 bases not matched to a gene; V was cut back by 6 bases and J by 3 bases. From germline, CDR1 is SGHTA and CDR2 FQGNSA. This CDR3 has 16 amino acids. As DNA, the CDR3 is TGTGCCAGCAGTTGGGCTGGGAGCGGGAGTAACTACGAGCAGTACTTC. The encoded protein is CASSWAGSGSNYEQYF.

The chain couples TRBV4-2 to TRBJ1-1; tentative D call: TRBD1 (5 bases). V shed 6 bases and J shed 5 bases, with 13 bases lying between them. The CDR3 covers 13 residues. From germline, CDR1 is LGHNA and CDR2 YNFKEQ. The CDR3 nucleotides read TGTGCCAGCAGACCGAGTGGGGGGACTGAAGCTTTCTTT. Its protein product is CASRPSGGTEAFF.

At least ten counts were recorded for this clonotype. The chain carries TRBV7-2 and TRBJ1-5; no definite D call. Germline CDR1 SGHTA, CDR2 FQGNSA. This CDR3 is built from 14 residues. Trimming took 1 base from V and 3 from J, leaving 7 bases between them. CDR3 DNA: TGTGCCAGCAGCTTAGACAGCTCCAATCAGCCCCAGCATTTT. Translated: CASSLDSSNQPQHF.